This note documents a single T cell receptor beta chain sequence. The antigen it recognizes is unknown. Per-base qualities were not stored, and no clone one base away is much larger. In light of the paper, this sample's time point label describes: patch test 2, 6 weeks after DPC sensitization. What the treatment or condition label conveys for this sample: therapeutic diphenylcyclopropenone sensitization with weekly scalp DPC. At every patch-test visit, the blood draw took place before the patch test was put on. Patients were considered eligible if aged 18 to 70, diagnosed with alopecia and deemed suitable for DPC therapy, and patients were excluded if pregnant. Total RNA was extracted from unfractionated whole blood that had been collected in Tempus Blood RNA tubes. This specimen belongs to a study of human T cells and chemical hapten exposure (dated by TCRdb to the early 2020s). Study-level background: For sensitization, 2% DPC in acetone was applied to a roughly 2 cm by roughly 2 cm area of upper inner arm skin. Weekly therapeutic DPC doses were additionally applied to the scalp of patients throughout the roughly 23-week study period. Patch testing on the upper back used Finn chambers containing 0.01% DPC, with scoring done after 6 days according to International Contact Dermatitis Research Group standards. Most of the patients in the cohort were female, and the cohort covered alopecia areata with under or over 50% scalp involvement, alopecia totalis and alopecia universalis. Libraries were pooled for sequencing, and per-sample TCR yields varied mainly because of small differences in library volumes within the pool. In alopecia patients, the study followed how the peripheral blood TCR repertoire changed in vivo over primary and secondary sensitization to diphenylcyclopropenone (DPC), a hapten. Patient blood was sampled pre-sensitization (week 0) and at 2, 6 and about 24 weeks after DPC sensitization. Blood for TCR sequencing was provided by twenty-nine alopecia patients at one to four time points (pre-sensitization, 2, 6 and 24 weeks). General findings and caveats noted by the study authors: Significantly more large CDR3 similarity clusters were formed by expanded TCRs than by pre-sensitization or healthy control sets, consistent with antigen-driven responses. DPC sensitization did not change the number of TCRs with a frequency above 1 in 1000, and there was no evidence of changes in global repertoire structure. A positive correlation was found between the number of PT1 expanded TCRs and patch test score, with significance reached at thresholds 8, 16 and 32 but not 4. Because all patients had alopecia, a presumed autoimmune disease, the immune response of the patients might differ from that of healthy individuals. After repeated subsampling, changes were observed in the strength of the expansion versus patch-test correlation and in the threshold at which the correlation became significant.

The library was prepared using RACE. TCRdb shows the sequencer as NextSeq 500. During library preparation, unique molecular identifiers were attached to individual cDNA molecules so that TCRs could be counted quantitatively and reproducibly. Both TCR alpha and TCR beta chains were sequenced from each blood RNA sample. The original methods were these. A median of about 87,000 TCRs per sample was observed, with a range of about 20,000 to 690,600. V, J and CDR3 annotation of the TCR reads was carried out using the Decombinator software suite. To make PS versus PT1 abundance plots, every sample was subsampled to the same number of TCRs (28,000). Expanded TCRs were defined as absent before sensitization and observed at least eight times at the 2-week time point. TCRdb reanalyzed the raw reads on its own, using fastp at Q25 for trimming and MiXCR for clone calling, and kept in-frame beta chains. Rows with one shared CDR3 protein collapse into an entry with the most common genes and DNA. It is TCRdb's table, rather than the study itself, that gives the V and J calls and clone size. This sample lists 85,000 or so distinct CDR3 sequences; roughly 12% were detected once. 1.5% to 2% of the sample is held by the ten biggest clonotypes.

Trimming at the junction amounts to 3 bases on V and 8 bases on J, and the germline ends lie 19 bases apart. From its cysteine to its phenylalanine, the CDR3 spans 16 amino acids. The CDR3 DNA has 48 bases and is translated from base 1. The rearrangement combines TRBV12-3 or TRBV12-4 with TRBJ1-4, and the D gene may be TRBD1, 6 bases matching. The source of this sequence is a man between 18 and 29 years old with alopecia areata. Some clones in this sample may be carry-over from other donors' samples. Sample: whole blood, taken in connection with sensitization to the hapten diphenylcyclopropenone (DPC). The base sequence is TGTGCCAGCAGTTTTCAAGCAGGGGACGTTTGGGAAAAACTGTTTTTT. Its product reads: CASSFQAGDVWEKLFF.